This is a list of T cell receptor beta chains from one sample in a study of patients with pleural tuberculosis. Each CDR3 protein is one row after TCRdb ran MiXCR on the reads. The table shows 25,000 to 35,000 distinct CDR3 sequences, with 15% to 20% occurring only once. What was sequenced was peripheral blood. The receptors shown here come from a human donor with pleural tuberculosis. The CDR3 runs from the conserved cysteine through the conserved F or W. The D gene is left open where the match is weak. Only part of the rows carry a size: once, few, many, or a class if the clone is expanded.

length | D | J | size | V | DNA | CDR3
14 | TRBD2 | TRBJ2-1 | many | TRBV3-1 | TGTGCCAGCAGTCCCGGGACTAGCGGGTATGGGCGGTTCTTC | CASSPGTSGYGRFF
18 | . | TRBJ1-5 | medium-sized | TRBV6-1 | TGTGCCAGCAGGACGCCGGGACACACACCGGTGGGCAATCAGCCCCAGCATTTT | CASRTPGHTPVGNQPQHF
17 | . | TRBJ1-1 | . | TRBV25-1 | TGTGCCAGCAGTGAATCGGGCAGGGGCCGACAACACACTGAAGCTTTCTTT | CASSESGRGRQHTEAFF
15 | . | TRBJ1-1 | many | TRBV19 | TGTGCCAGTAGTCGGGCAGCGGGAGTGGGCACTGAAGCTTTCTTT | CASSRAAGVGTEAFF
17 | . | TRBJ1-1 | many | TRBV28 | TGTGCCAGCACCGGAATACGGGGCCCCTTTCAAAACACTGAAGCTTTCTTT | CASTGIRGPFQNTEAFF
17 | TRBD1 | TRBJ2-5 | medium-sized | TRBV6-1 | TGTGCCAGCAGTCCTACCGGGACAGGGCAAACCCAAGAGACCCAGTACTTC | CASSPTGTGQTQETQYF
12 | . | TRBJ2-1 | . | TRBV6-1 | TGTGCCAGCAGTCATGGCGTCAATGAGCAGTTCTTC | CASSHGVNEQFF
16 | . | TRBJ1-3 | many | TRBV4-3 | TGCGCCAGCAGCCGTTACAGGATCCTCTCTGGAAACACCATATATTTT | CASSRYRILSGNTIYF
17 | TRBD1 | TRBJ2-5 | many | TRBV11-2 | TGTGCCAGCAGCTTAGTCTTAGGACAGGGGTCGATCGGGACCCAGTACTTC | CASSLVLGQGSIGTQYF
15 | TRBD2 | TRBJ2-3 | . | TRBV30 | TGTGCCTGGACTAGCGGGGCAGCTAGCACAGATACGCAGTATTTT | CAWTSGAASTDTQYF
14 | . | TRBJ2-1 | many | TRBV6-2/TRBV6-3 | TGTGCCAGCAGTATTTCGAGCTCCTACAATGAGCAGTTCTTC | CASSISSSYNEQFF
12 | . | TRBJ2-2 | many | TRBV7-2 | TGTGCCAGCAGCTTTAGGGCTAGAGAGCTGTTTTTT | CASSFRARELFF
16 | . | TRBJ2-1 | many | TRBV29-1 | TGCAGCGTTGAGGATCCGGACAGAAAGTCCTACAATGAGCAGTTCTTC | CSVEDPDRKSYNEQFF
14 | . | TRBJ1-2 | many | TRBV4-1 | TGCGCCAGCAGCCAAGAAATCGGGGTCGGCGGCTACACCTTC | CASSQEIGVGGYTF
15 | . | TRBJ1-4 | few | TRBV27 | TGTGCCAGCAGGGACCTCAGGGTTTCGAATGAAAAACTGTTTTTT | CASRDLRVSNEKLFF
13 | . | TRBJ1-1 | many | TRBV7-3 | TGTGCCAGCAGCTTAACAGGGAACACTGAAGCTTTCTTT | CASSLTGNTEAFF
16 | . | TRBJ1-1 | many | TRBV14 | TGTGCCAGCAGCCAAGATCTATGGCAGGTGAACACTGAAGCTTTCTTT | CASSQDLWQVNTEAFF
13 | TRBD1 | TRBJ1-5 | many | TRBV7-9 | TGTGCCAGCAGCTGGACAGGGAATCAGCCCCAGCATTTT | CASSWTGNQPQHF
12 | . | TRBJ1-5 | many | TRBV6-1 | TGTGCCAGCTGTAACAGCAATCAGCCCCAGCATTTT | CASCNSNQPQHF
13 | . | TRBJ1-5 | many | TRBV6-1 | TGTGCCAGCACGGCGGAGACTTATCAGCCCCAGCATTTT | CASTAETYQPQHF
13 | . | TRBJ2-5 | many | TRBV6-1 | TGTGCCAGCAGACCCGGGGTTTCGGAGACCCAGTACTTC | CASRPGVSETQYF
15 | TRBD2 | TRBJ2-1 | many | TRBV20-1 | TGCAGTGCTAGCCCGGGACTAGCGGGGGGTAATGAGCAGTTCTTC | CSASPGLAGGNEQFF
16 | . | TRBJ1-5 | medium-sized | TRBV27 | TGTGCCAGCAGGCAGAGGGGCTTTAATAGCAATCAGCCCCAGCATTTT | CASRQRGFNSNQPQHF
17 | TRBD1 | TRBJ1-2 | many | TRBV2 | TGTGCCAGCAGTGCGCGTTATACAGGGGGCGCTTCCTATGGCTACACCTTC | CASSARYTGGASYGYTF
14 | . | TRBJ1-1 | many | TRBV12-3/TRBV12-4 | TGTGCCAGCAGTCTACCATACCCAGGGACCGAAGCTTTCTTT | CASSLPYPGTEAFF
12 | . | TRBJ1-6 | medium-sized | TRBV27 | TGTGCCAGCAGTTCCACCACTTCACCCCTCCACTTT | CASSSTTSPLHF
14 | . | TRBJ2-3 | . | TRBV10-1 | TGCGCCAGCAGCCTCCAGGTACCCACAGATACGCAGTATTTT | CASSLQVPTDTQYF
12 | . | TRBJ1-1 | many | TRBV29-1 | TGCAGCGCCGGGGTTTCGGTCACTGAAGCTTTCTTT | CSAGVSVTEAFF
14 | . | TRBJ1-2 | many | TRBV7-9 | TGTGCCAGCAGCTTAGAGGCGTTGAGTCGTGGCTACACCTTC | CASSLEALSRGYTF
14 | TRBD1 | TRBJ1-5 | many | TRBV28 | TGTGCCAGCAGGCGGGACAGCGGGAGGGGGCCCCAGCATTTT | CASRRDSGRGPQHF
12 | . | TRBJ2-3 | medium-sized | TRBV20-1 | TGCAGTGCTAGACTAGAATCAGATACGCAGTATTTT | CSARLESDTQYF
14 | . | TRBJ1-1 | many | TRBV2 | TGTGCCATCCAAAACGAACTCGGCGGCACTGAAGCTTTCTTT | CAIQNELGGTEAFF
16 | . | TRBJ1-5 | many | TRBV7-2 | TGTGCCAGCAGCTTAGGAACCAGGTATAGCAATCAGCCCCAGCATTTT | CASSLGTRYSNQPQHF
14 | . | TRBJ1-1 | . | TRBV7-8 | TGTGCCAGCAGCCCCGGACGGCTGAACACTAAAGCTTTCTTC | CASSPGRLNTKAFF
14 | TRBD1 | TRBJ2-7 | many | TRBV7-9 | TGTGCCAGCAGCTACCGGGACAGGGCCTACGAGCAGTACTTC | CASSYRDRAYEQYF
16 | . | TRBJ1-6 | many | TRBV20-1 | TGCAGTGCTAGAGGGTCAGGGCCTATCTATAATTCACCCCTCCACTTT | CSARGSGPIYNSPLHF
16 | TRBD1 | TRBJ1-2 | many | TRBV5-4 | TGTGCCAGCAGGGAAGGGATAGGGACAGGAACCTATGGCTACACCTTC | CASREGIGTGTYGYTF
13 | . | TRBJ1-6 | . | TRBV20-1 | TGCAGTGCCCGGGGACGTCAGATTTCATCCCTCCACTTC | CSARGRQISSLHF
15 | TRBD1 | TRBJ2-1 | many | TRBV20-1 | TGCAGTGCTAGACCCGGGACAGGGCTCGGCAATGAGCAGTTCTTC | CSARPGTGLGNEQFF
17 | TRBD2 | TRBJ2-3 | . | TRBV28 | TGTGCCAGCAGAACTAGCGGGACTAGCGGCTTCACAGATACGCAGTATTTT | CASRTSGTSGFTDTQYF
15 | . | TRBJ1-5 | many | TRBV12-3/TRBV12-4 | TGTGCCAGCAGTTTAGAATCCCATAGCAATCAGCCCCAGCATTTT | CASSLESHSNQPQHF
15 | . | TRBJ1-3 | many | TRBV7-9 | TGTGCCAGCAGTCCTCGTTTGATCTCTGGAAACACCATATATTTT | CASSPRLISGNTIYF